Presented here are 8 T cell receptor beta chains from one specimen sequenced in a study of Tregs in tolerant kidney transplant recipients. The data were produced by immunoSEQ multiplex PCR, yet TCRdb's version contains in-frame clones alone and is incomplete. This table has 90,000 or so clones, roughly 93% appearing once. Mixed chimerism was transient after nonmyeloablative marrow transplants from related graft donors. Source: CD4+ T cells from blood (PBMCs), taken 12 months after the transplant. The receptors were gathered from a human patient who received a combined kidney and bone marrow transplant. Part of the T cells may come from the graft donor.

V is TRBV6-1 and J is TRBJ2-5; TRBD1 might be the D (6 bases). Trimming took 5 bases from V and 5 from J, leaving 12 bases between them. From germline, CDR1 is MNHNS and CDR2 SASEGT. There are 13 residues in the CDR3. CDR3 nucleotides: TGTGCCAGCAGTACGTTCAGGGGTGAGACCCAGTACTTC. Its protein product is CASSTFRGETQYF.

The chain links TRBV29-1 to TRBJ2-3; 8 nucleotides agree with TRBD2. Looked up from germline, CDR1 is SQVTM and CDR2 is ANQGSEA. The CDR3 spans 16 residues. V lost 6 bases and J lost 4; bases outside the gene matches: 15. The CDR3 is CSVAGLGGPHADTQYF. DNA of the CDR3: TGCAGCGTCGCGGGACTAGGAGGACCCCACGCAGATACGCAGTATTTT.

The V and J genes are TRBV5-1 and TRBJ2-5; 11 bases agree with TRBD2. CDR1 SGHRS and CDR2 YFSETQ come from the germline V gene. Trimming took 3 bases from V and 5 from J; bases not matched to a gene: 9. This CDR3 has 16 residues. The CDR3, as DNA: TGCGCCAGCAGCTCGGGGGCTAGCGGGAGGTGGGAGACCCAGTACTTC. It is translated as CASSSGASGRWETQYF.

This chain joins TRBV4-2 and TRBJ2-2; possible D gene TRBD2, 5 bases. V shed 1 base and J shed 5 bases, with 14 bases lying between them. Germline CDR1 and CDR2: LGHNA and YNFKEQ. This CDR3 is built from 16 residues. The CDR3 sequence: CASSQVGDGETGELFF. The CDR3 DNA reads TGTGCCAGCAGCCAAGTAGGTGACGGGGAAACCGGGGAGCTGTTTTTT.

The chain joins TRBV7-6 to TRBJ1-1, with D maybe TRBD1 (5 bases). This CDR3 is built from 16 residues. V was trimmed by 5 bases and J by 0 bases, leaving 16 bases between them. CDR1 and CDR2 (germline): SGHVS, FNYEAQ. As DNA, the CDR3 is TGTGCCAGCAGCCCAGGTGGGGGGGGGATGAACACTGAAGCTTTCTTT. Amino acid sequence: CASSPGGGGMNTEAFF.

The V and J genes are TRBV5-1 and TRBJ1-1; TRBD1 agrees at 7 bases. Germline V gene data show CDR1 as SGHRS and CDR2 as YFSETQ. The CDR3 sequence is 14 residues long. The J segment lost 1 base and the V segment lost 4 bases, leaving 4 bases of the junction unmatched. The CDR3 bases are TGCGCCAGCAGCCCGGGACAGAGGAACACTGAAGCTTTCTTT. Protein product: CASSPGQRNTEAFF.

The V call is TRBV28, the J call TRBJ1-2; 9 bases align to TRBD1. V was clipped by 3 bases and J by 2 bases; unmatched bases: 7. Germline CDR1 reads MDHEN; CDR2 reads SYDVKM. The CDR3 runs to 16 residues. CDR3 loop: CASSLPTTGGNYGYTF. In DNA form, the CDR3 reads TGTGCCAGCAGTTTGCCGACGACAGGGGGGAACTATGGCTACACCTTC.

The chain has TRBV27 and TRBJ2-4; D ambiguous. The germline V and J ends were trimmed by 4 bases and 8 bases, with 12 bases remaining between them. Germline V gene lookup returns CDR1 MNHEY and CDR2 SMNVEV (reference sequence). The CDR3 consists of 13 residues. CDR3: CASSSLSQDIQYF. The CDR3 DNA sequence: TGTGCCAGCAGTTCCCTAAGTCAGGACATTCAGTACTTC.